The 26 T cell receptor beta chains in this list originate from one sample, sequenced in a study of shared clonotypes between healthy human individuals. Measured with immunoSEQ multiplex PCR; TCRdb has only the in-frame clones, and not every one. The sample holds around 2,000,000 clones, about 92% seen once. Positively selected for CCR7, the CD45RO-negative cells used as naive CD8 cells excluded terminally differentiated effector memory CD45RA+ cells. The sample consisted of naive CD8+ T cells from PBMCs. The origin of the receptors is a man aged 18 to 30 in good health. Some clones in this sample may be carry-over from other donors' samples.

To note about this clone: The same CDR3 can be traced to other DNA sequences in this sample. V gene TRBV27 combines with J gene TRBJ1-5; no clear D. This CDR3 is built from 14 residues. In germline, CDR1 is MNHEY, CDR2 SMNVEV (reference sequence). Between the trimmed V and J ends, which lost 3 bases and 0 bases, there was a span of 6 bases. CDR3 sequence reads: CASSFSGSNQPQHF. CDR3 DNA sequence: TGTGCCAGCAGTTTCTCGGGTAGCAATCAGCCCCAGCATTTT.

In DNA form, the CDR3 reads TGTGCCAGCAGCTCCCCCGGTGGCAGGGGTATCAATGAGCAGTTCTTC. This gives the protein CASSSPGGRGINEQFF. V and J are TRBV7-8 and TRBJ2-1, with TRBD1 as a possible D gene (6 bases). The CDR3 runs to 16 residues. Germline V CDR1 and CDR2: SGHVS, FQNEAQ. Between the trimmed V and J ends, which lost 4 bases and 6 bases, there was a span of 19 bases.

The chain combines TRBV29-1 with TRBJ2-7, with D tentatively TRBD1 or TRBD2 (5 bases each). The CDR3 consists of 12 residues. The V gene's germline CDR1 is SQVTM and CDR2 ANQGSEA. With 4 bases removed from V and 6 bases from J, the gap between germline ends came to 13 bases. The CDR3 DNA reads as TGCAGCGTTGTCAATGTGGGGGTCGAGCAGTACTTC. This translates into CSVVNVGVEQYF.

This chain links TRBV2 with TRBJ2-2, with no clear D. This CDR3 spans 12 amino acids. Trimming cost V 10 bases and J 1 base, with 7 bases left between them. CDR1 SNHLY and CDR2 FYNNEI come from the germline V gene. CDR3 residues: CAIRLNTGELFF. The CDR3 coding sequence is TGTGCCATCAGACTGAACACCGGGGAGCTGTTTTTT.

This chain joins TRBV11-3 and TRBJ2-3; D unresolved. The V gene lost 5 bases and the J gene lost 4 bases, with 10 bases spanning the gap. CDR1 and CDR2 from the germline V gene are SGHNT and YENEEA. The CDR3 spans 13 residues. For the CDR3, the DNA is TGTGCCAGCAGCCCTGGAACTCCAGATACGCAGTATTTT. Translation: CASSPGTPDTQYF.

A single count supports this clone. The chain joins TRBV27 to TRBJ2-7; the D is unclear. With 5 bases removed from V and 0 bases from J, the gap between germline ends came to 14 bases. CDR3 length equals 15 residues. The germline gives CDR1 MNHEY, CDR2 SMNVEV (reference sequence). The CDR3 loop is CASSSRRNNSYEQYF. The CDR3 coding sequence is TGTGCCAGCAGTAGTAGACGGAATAACTCCTACGAGCAGTACTTC.

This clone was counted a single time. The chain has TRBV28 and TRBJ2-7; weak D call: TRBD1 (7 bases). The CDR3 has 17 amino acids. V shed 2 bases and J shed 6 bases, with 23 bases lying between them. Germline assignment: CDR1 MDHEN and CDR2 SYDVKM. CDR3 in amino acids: CASSLGPQGGVGSEQYF. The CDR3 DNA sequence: TGTGCCAGCAGTTTAGGCCCTCAGGGGGGCGTAGGGTCCGAGCAGTACTTC.

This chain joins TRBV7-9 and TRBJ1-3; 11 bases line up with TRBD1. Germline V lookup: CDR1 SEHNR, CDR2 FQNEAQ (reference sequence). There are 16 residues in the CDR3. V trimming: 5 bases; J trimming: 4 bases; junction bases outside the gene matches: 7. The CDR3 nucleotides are TGTGCCAGCAGCCCAGGACAGGGGGCTATCGGAAACACCATATATTTT. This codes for CASSPGQGAIGNTIYF.

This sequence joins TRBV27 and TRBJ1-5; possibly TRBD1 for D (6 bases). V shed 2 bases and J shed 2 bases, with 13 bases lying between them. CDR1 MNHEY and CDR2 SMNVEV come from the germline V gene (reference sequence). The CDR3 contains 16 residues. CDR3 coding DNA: TGTGCCAGCAGTTTAAGGTTTGCAGGGGGCAATCAGCCCCAGCATTTT. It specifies CASSLRFAGGNQPQHF.

This CDR3 reads CSVLDKGGGYTF. The CDR3 DNA reads as TGCAGCGTTTTAGACAAAGGGGGTGGCTACACCTTC. The chain carries TRBV29-1 and TRBJ1-2; tentative D call: TRBD1 (6 bases). The V end lost 5 bases, the J end lost 7 bases, and 14 bases lay between the germline ends. CDR3 length: 12 amino acids. The germline V gene has CDR1 SQVTM and CDR2 ANQGSEA.

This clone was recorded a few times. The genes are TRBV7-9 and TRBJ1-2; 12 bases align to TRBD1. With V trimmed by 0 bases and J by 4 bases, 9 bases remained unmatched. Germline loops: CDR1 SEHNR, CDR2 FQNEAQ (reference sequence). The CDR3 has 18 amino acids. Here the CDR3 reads CASSLATLGQGAGYGYTF. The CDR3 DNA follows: TGTGCCAGCAGCTTAGCAACTTTGGGACAGGGGGCGGGCTATGGCTACACCTTC.

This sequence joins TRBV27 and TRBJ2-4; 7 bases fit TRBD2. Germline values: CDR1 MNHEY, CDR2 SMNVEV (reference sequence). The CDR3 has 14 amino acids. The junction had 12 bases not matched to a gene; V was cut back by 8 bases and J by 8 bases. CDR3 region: CASGLGAGRDIQYF. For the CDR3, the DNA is TGTGCCAGCGGCTTAGGGGCAGGGAGGGACATTCAGTACTTC.

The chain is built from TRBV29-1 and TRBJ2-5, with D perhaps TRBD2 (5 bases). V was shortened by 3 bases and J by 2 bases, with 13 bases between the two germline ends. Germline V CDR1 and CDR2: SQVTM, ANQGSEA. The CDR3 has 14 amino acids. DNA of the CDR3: TGCAGCGTTGACCCCCCCGGGGAACAAGAGACCCAGTACTTC. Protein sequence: CSVDPPGEQETQYF.

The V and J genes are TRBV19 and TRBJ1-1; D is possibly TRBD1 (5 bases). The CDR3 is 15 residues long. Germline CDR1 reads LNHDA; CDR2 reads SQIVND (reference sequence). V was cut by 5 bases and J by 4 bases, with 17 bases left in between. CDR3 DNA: TGTGCCAGTAGTCAAGCGGGGGGGGAGGTCACTGAAGCTTTCTTT. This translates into CASSQAGGEVTEAFF.

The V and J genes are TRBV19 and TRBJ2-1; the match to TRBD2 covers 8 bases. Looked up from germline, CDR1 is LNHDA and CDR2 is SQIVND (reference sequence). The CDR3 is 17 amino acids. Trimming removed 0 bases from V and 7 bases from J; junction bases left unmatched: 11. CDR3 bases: TGTGCCAGTAGTATAGATTTGATGGCGGGAGGATGGAATGAGCAGTTCTTC. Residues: CASSIDLMAGGWNEQFF.

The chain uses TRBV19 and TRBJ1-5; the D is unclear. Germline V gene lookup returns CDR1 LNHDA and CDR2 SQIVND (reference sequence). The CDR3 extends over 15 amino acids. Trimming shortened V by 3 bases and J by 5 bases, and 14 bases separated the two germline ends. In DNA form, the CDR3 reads TGTGCCAGTAGTATTCGTTCTGTCTCCTATCAGCCCCAGCATTTT. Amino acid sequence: CASSIRSVSYQPQHF.

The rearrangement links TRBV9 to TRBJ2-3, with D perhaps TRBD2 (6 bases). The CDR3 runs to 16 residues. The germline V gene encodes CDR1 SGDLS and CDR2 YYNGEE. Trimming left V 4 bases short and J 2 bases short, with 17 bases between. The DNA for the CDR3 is TGTGCCAGCAGCTCTCGGGGGAGAGGGGTCACAGATACGCAGTATTTT. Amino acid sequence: CASSSRGRGVTDTQYF.

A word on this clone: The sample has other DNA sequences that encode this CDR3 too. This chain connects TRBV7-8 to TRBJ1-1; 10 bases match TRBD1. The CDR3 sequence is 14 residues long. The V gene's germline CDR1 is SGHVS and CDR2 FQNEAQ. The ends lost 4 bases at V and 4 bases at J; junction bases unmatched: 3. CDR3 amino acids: CASSSRTGGTEAFF. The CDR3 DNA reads TGTGCCAGCAGCTCAAGGACAGGGGGCACTGAAGCTTTCTTT.

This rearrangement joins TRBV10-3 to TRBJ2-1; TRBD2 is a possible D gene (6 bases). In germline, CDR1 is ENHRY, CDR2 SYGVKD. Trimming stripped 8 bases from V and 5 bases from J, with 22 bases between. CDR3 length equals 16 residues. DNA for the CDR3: TGTGCCATCGCCATTCTCGGGGCGGGATCCCACAATGAGCAGTTCTTC. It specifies CAIAILGAGSHNEQFF.

In DNA form, the CDR3 reads TGTGCCAGCAGTTTCCTGGGGCGGTTTTCTGGGGCCAACGTCCTGACTTTC. Protein: CASSFLGRFSGANVLTF. The rearrangement links TRBV27 to TRBJ2-6, with a weak D call TRBD1 (5 bases). Trimming stripped 3 bases from V and 1 base from J, with 13 bases between. The CDR3 runs to 17 residues. The germline CDR1 and CDR2 sequences are MNHEY and SMNVEV (reference sequence).

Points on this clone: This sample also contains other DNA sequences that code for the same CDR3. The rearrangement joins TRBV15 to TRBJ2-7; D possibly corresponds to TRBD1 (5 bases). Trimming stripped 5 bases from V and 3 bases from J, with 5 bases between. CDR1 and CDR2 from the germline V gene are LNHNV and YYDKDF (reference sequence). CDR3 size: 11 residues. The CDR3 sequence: CATSDSYEQYF. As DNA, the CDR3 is TGTGCCACCAGCGACAGCTACGAGCAGTACTTC.

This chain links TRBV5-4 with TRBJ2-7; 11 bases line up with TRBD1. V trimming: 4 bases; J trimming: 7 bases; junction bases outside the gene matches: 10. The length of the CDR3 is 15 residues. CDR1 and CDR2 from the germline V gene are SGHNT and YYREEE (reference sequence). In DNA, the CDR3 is TGTGCCAGCAGCCTGGAACTGGGACAGGGGGTTGAGCAGTACTTC. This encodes CASSLELGQGVEQYF.

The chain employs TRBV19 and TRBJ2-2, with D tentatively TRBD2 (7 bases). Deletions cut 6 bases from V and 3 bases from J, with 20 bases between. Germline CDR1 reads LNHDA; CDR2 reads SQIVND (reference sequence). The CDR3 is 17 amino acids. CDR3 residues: CASRDRAGAYDTGELFF. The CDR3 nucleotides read TGTGCCAGTAGAGATAGGGCGGGGGCGTACGACACCGGGGAGCTGTTTTTT.

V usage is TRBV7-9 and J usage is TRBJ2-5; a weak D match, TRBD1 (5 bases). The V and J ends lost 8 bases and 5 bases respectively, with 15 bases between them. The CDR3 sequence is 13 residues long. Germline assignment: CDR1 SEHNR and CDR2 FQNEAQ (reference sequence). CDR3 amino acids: CASGPGFRETQYF. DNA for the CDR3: TGTGCCAGCGGCCCAGGGTTTCGGGAGACCCAGTACTTC. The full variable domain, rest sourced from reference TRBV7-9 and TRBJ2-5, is DTGVSQNPRHKITKRGQNVTFRCDPISEHNRLYWYRQTLGQGPEFLTYFQNEAQLEKSRLLSDRFSAERPKGSFSTLEIQRTEQGDSAMYLCASGPGFRETQYFGPGTRLLVL.

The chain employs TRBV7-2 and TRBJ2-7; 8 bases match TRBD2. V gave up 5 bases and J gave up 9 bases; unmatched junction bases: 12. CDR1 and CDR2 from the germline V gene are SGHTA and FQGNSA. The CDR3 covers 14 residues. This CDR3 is CASSPRTPSGRQYF. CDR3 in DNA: TGTGCCAGCAGCCCCAGAACCCCTAGCGGGCGGCAGTACTTC.

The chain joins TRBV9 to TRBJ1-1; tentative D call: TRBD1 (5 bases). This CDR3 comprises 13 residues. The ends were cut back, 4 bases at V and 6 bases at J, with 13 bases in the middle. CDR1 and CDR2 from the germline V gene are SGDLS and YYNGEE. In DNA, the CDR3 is TGTGCCAGCAGCCCCACAGGAGGGTCTGAAGCTTTCTTT. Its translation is CASSPTGGSEAFF.